Below are 6 T cell receptor beta chains sequenced from a single sample in a study of type 1 regulatory T cells. MiXCR, run by TCRdb on the reads, gives a single entry per CDR3 protein. The repertoire has roughly 18,000 distinct CDR3 sequences, roughly 10% of them found once; the top ten carry approximately 2.5%. The sample consisted of CD4+ T cells, either the whole sample or a sorted fraction (not recorded which). These receptors were obtained from a human donor in good health.

This clonotype was recorded many times. The chain is built from TRBV6-5 and TRBJ2-7; 8 nucleotides match TRBD2. Germline loops: CDR1 MNHEY, CDR2 SVGAGI. Trimming took 4 bases from V and 1 from J; bases not matched to a gene: 6. This CDR3 is 15 amino acids long. CDR3 DNA: TGTGCCAGCAGTTCCCTGAGCGGGAGTTCCTACGAGCAGTACTTC. Translated: CASSSLSGSSYEQYF.

The genes are TRBV3-1 and TRBJ2-5; 9 positions agree with TRBD2. The CDR3 loop spans 14 amino acids. Germline-derived CDR1 and CDR2 are LGHDT and YNNKEL (reference sequence). Germline trimming cut 4 bases from V and 3 bases from J; bases unmatched to any gene: 3. The CDR3 coding sequence is TGTGCCAGCAGCCCTCGACTAGCGGAAGAGACCCAGTACTTC. As protein: CASSPRLAEETQYF.

This clonotype was observed at least ten times. The J gene is TRBJ2-3, the V gene TRBV12-3 or TRBV12-4, with 9 bases matching TRBD2. Losses at the gene ends were 2 bases for V and 6 bases for J; bases not matched to a gene: 6. There are 15 residues in the CDR3. CDR3 bases: TGTGCCAGCAGTTTATACAGTAGCGGGAGTGATACGCAGTATTTT. It encodes CASSLYSSGSDTQYF.

This clonotype was counted at least ten times. This chain links TRBV20-1 with TRBJ2-5, with D possibly matching TRBD2 (5 bases). V lost 5 bases, J lost 0 bases, and 10 bases lay in between. The CDR3 totals 13 residues. The germline V gene has CDR1 DFQATT and CDR2 SNEGSKA (reference sequence). The CDR3 sequence is CSAERRNQETQYF. The CDR3 DNA follows: TGCAGTGCTGAGCGGAGAAACCAAGAGACCCAGTACTTC.

This clonotype has a handful of counts. The J gene is TRBJ2-6, the V gene TRBV5-1; D ambiguous. The V and J ends lost 0 bases and 0 bases respectively, with 10 bases between them. CDR1 and CDR2 from the germline V gene are SGHRS and YFSETQ. The CDR3 totals 17 residues. The CDR3 DNA reads as TGCGCCAGCAGCTTGGCGGGTCGGATCTCTGGGGCCAACGTCCTGACTTTC. Protein sequence: CASSLAGRISGANVLTF.

This clonotype was found a few times. The chain has TRBV7-2 and TRBJ1-5; 8 bases line up with TRBD1. Germline lookup yields CDR1 SGHTA and CDR2 FQGNSA. The junction had 4 bases not matched to a gene; V was cut back by 3 bases and J by 3 bases. The CDR3 length is 15 residues. The CDR3 nucleotides read TGTGCCAGCAGCTTGGGGACAGGTAACAATCAGCCCCAGCATTTT. Its protein is CASSLGTGNNQPQHF.